What follows is one TCR beta chain and its context. The sample comes from a study of patients and donors after allogeneic stem cell transplantation. TCRdb reprocessed the RT-PCR reads with MiXCR, giving one entry per CDR3 protein. This table holds 150,000 to 250,000 distinct CDR3 sequences, around two fifths found once. Germline CDR1 is SGDLS and CDR2 is YYNGEE. The CDR3 runs to 14 residues. V was shortened by 1 base and J by 2 bases, with 8 bases between the two germline ends. The receptor comes from a human donor who was either an allogeneic HSCT recipient or a stem cell or donor lymphocyte infusion donor (not recorded which). It is not recorded whose cells these are; they may come from a transplant donor. This chain uses TRBV9 with TRBJ2-3; D remains ambiguous. Material for sequencing was blood, either unsorted or a sorted T cell fraction (not recorded which). CDR3 sequence reads: CASSVRGDTDTQYF. As DNA, the CDR3 is TGTGCCAGCAGCGTACGAGGCGACACAGATACGCAGTATTTT.